This is a list of T cell receptor beta chains from one sample in a study of CD8 T cells in ankylosing spondylitis. TCRdb re-analysed the 5' RACE reads in MiXCR, keeping a single row per CDR3 protein. The data show roughly 190,000 distinct CDR3 sequences, roughly 12% seen once. The sample taken for sequencing was blood, either unsorted or a sorted T cell fraction (not recorded which). The receptors stem from a male donor with ankylosing spondylitis or in good health (not recorded which). CDR3s include the opening cysteine and the closing phenylalanine or tryptophan. Fields, in order: CDR3 DNA, CDR3 protein, D gene, J gene, clone size, V gene. The D gene is left open where the match is weak. Size tells how often a clone was seen (once, few, many) or the class of an expanded clone, and some rows leave it out.

CDR3nt: TGCGCCAGCAGCCTTCCCGGGACAGGCGGGAGCACAGATACGCAGTATTTT
CDR3aa: CASSLPGTGGSTDTQYF
d_gene: TRBD1
j_gene: TRBJ2-3
abundance: many
v_gene: TRBV4-1

CDR3nt: TGTGCCATCAGACCCTTAGGACAGGGAGACACTGAAGCTTTCTTT
CDR3aa: CAIRPLGQGDTEAFF
d_gene: TRBD1
j_gene: TRBJ1-1
abundance: NA
v_gene: TRBV10-3

CDR3nt: TGTGCCACCAGTGATTTCGTCTCCGGGGAGCTGTTTTTT
CDR3aa: CATSDFVSGELFF
d_gene: NA
j_gene: TRBJ2-2
abundance: few
v_gene: TRBV24-1

CDR3nt: TGTGCCAGCAGCTCCAGTATAGCGGCTACCTACGAGCAGTACTTC
CDR3aa: CASSSSIAATYEQYF
d_gene: NA
j_gene: TRBJ2-7
abundance: few
v_gene: TRBV7-9

CDR3nt: TGTGCCAGCAGCCTTACCGTGGACGGGATTAGCACAGATACGCAGTATTTT
CDR3aa: CASSLTVDGISTDTQYF
d_gene: NA
j_gene: TRBJ2-3
abundance: NA
v_gene: TRBV7-2

CDR3nt: TGTGCCAGTAGTATAGTCGGACTAGCGGGGTACAATGAGCAGTTCTTC
CDR3aa: CASSIVGLAGYNEQFF
d_gene: TRBD2
j_gene: TRBJ2-1
abundance: once
v_gene: TRBV19

CDR3nt: TGTGCCAGCAGGCCAAACGCCCGCGCCCCCTACGAGCAGTACTTC
CDR3aa: CASRPNARAPYEQYF
d_gene: NA
j_gene: TRBJ2-7
abundance: few
v_gene: TRBV7-8

CDR3nt: TGTGCCAGCAGTTTAGGGGGGGCAAAGGAGACCCAGTACTTC
CDR3aa: CASSLGGAKETQYF
d_gene: NA
j_gene: TRBJ2-5
abundance: few
v_gene: TRBV12-3/TRBV12-4

CDR3nt: TGTGCCAGCAGCTTTTATCCGGGACAGGGGAACACTGAAGCTTTCTTT
CDR3aa: CASSFYPGQGNTEAFF
d_gene: TRBD1
j_gene: TRBJ1-1
abundance: many
v_gene: TRBV5-6

CDR3nt: TGTGCCAGCAGTTTAAAAAACAGGGGGTGGAACACTGAAGCTTTCTTT
CDR3aa: CASSLKNRGWNTEAFF
d_gene: TRBD1
j_gene: TRBJ1-1
abundance: few
v_gene: TRBV12-3/TRBV12-4

CDR3nt: TGTGCCAGCCTCACAGGGGATGGCTACACCTTC
CDR3aa: CASLTGDGYTF
d_gene: TRBD1
j_gene: TRBJ1-2
abundance: many
v_gene: TRBV12-3/TRBV12-4

CDR3nt: TGCGCCAGCAGCTCCACTGGACTAGCGGGAGCTCACGAGCAGTACTTC
CDR3aa: CASSSTGLAGAHEQYF
d_gene: TRBD2
j_gene: TRBJ2-7
abundance: many
v_gene: TRBV5-1

CDR3nt: TGTGCCAGCAGTTACACCGCTGGGACAGGGGCGGGGAACTATGGCTACACCTTC
CDR3aa: CASSYTAGTGAGNYGYTF
d_gene: TRBD1
j_gene: TRBJ1-2
abundance: many
v_gene: TRBV6-5

CDR3nt: TGCAGCGTAAGCGGGGCGGGGGGCTCCTACGAGCAGTACTTC
CDR3aa: CSVSGAGGSYEQYF
d_gene: TRBD2
j_gene: TRBJ2-7
abundance: NA
v_gene: TRBV29-1

CDR3nt: TGTGCCAGCAGCCTCCCCGATAGGGCGGGGTTAAATGAGCAGTTCTTC
CDR3aa: CASSLPDRAGLNEQFF
d_gene: NA
j_gene: TRBJ2-1
abundance: NA
v_gene: TRBV12-3/TRBV12-4